This T cell receptor (beta chain) was profiled in a study of identical twins. Findings and caveats of the study: There was more out-of-frame TCR alpha sharing in monozygotic twins than models estimated. Less excess twin sharing appeared in beta out-of-frame sequences.

The CDR3 consists of 14 residues. Trimming cost V 7 bases and J 2 bases, with 16 bases left between them. Germline-derived CDR1 and CDR2 are SGHRS and YFSETQ. This clonotype was counted between two and nine times. What it binds is not known. Using its own MiXCR run on the 5' RACE reads, TCRdb lists one record per CDR3 protein. This table holds under 900,000 distinct CDR3 sequences, around an eighth found once. These same records also appear under a second study, on yellow fever vaccine responses in identical twins.

This clonotype originated in a woman aged 18 to 35 in good health. The sequenced sample consisted of PBMCs. V usage is TRBV5-1 and J usage is TRBJ2-7; D uncertain. The CDR3: CASGESSPAYEQYF. Here the CDR3 DNA reads TGCGCCAGCGGAGAGTCCTCCCCGGCCTACGAGCAGTACTTC.